These 3 T cell receptor beta chains were sequenced from one sample in a study of T-cell reconstitution after alpha-beta-depleted transplantation in children. Preparation of the TCRbeta library was carried out with unique molecular identifiers. Each CDR3 protein is one row after TCRdb ran MiXCR on the PCR reads. Of 120,000 or so distinct CDR3 sequences in the sample, 10% to 13% were seen once. Sequenced here: PBMCs from the stem cell graft donor, sampled from the stem cell graft. The receptors derive from a human donor who donated a stem cell graft to a child with acute lymphoblastic leukemia.

Many counts were recorded for this clonotype. V and J are TRBV18 and TRBJ1-2, with D hard to call. V lost 1 base, J lost 0 bases, and 12 bases lay in between. The CDR3 is 16 residues long. Germline V gene data show CDR1 as KGHSH and CDR2 as LQKENI. The CDR3 sequence is CASSPQTVGANYGYTF. The CDR3 DNA sequence: TGTGCCAGCTCACCACAAACAGTCGGAGCTAACTATGGCTACACCTTC.

This clonotype was counted at least ten times. CDR3 amino acids: CASRAPGQGSSYEQYF. The CDR3 DNA reads as TGCGCCAGCAGGGCTCCGGGACAGGGGAGCTCCTACGAGCAGTACTTC. This sequence joins TRBV5-1 and TRBJ2-7, with 10 bases identical to TRBD1. CDR1 and CDR2 (germline): SGHRS, YFSETQ. The CDR3 covers 16 residues. J gave up 0 bases and V 5 bases, and 8 bases lay outside the gene matches.

This clonotype was observed at least ten times. V is TRBV6-5 and J is TRBJ2-1, with 13 bases lining up with TRBD2. This CDR3 has 17 amino acids. The V and J ends lost 5 bases and 2 bases, in that order; junction bases with no gene match: 6. Germline V gene sequence: CDR1 MNHEY, CDR2 SVGAGI. The CDR3 region is CASSPRLAGGPYNEQFF. CDR3 DNA sequence: TGTGCCAGCAGTCCTCGACTAGCGGGGGGCCCCTACAATGAGCAGTTCTTC.